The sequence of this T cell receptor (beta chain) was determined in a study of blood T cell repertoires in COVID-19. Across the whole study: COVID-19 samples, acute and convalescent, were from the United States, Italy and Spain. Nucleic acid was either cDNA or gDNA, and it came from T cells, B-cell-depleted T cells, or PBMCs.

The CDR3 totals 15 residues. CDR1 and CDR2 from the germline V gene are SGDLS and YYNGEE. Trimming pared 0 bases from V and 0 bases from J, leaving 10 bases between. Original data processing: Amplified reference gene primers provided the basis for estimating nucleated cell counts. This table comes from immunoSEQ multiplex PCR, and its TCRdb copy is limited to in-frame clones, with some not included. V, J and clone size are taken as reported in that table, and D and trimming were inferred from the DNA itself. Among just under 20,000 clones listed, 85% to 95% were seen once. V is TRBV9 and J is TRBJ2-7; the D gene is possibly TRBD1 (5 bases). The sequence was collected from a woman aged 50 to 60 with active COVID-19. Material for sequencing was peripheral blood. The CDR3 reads CASSVAGRDSYEQYF. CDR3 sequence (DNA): TGTGCCAGCAGCGTAGCTGGCAGGGACTCCTACGAGCAGTACTTC.